Here is one TCR beta chain with its context. Its cognate antigen is unknown. CDR1 is LGHNA, CDR2 YNFKEQ, per germline. This CDR3 comprises 18 residues. With 0 bases clipped from V and 3 bases from J, the junction kept 9 bases outside the gene matches. Genomic DNA per cell subset filled all wells of several immunoSEQ plates. The data were produced by immunoSEQ multiplex PCR, yet TCRdb's version contains in-frame clones alone and is incomplete. This sample carries around 690,000 clones, around 90% of them seen once, and the ten largest clones take around a third. These data belong to a study of shared clonotypes between healthy human individuals. Study-level points and caveats: A reduction in generation probabilities was seen for non-shared clonotypes relative to those shared by all four donors. Only blood underwent sampling, and tissue repertoires likely differ.

CD8 memory pooled CD45RO+ cells and CCR7-negative CD45RA+ TemRA cells. This receptor was identified in a man aged 18-30 years in good health. Some clones in this sample may be carry-over from other donors' samples. The chain joins TRBV4-2 to TRBJ2-1; 9 bases match TRBD1. The sequenced sample was memory CD8+ T cells from PBMCs. Subset reported: CD45RO+ cells pooled with CCR7-negative TemRA cells. The CDR3 nucleotides read TGTGCCAGCAGCCAAGACCTACTGGGACAGGGAGGCTACAATGAGCAGTTCTTC. Its translation: CASSQDLLGQGGYNEQFF.